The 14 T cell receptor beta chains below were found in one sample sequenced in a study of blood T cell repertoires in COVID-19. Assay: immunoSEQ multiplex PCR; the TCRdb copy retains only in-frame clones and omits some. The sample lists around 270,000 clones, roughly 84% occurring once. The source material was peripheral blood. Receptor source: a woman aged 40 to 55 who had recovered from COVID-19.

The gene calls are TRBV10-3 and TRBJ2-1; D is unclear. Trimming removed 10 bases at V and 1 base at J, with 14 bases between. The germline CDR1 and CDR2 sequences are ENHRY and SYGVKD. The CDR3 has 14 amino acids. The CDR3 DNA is TGTGCCACCCGTTCCCAGAGGTCCTACAATGAGCAGTTCTTC. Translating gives CATRSQRSYNEQFF.

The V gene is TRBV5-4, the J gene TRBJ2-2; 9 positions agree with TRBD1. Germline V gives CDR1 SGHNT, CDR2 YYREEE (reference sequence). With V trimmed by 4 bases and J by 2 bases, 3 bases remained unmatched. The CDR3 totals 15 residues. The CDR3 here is CASSKDRGNTGELFF. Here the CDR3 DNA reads TGTGCCAGCAGCAAGGACAGGGGCAACACCGGGGAGCTGTTTTTT.

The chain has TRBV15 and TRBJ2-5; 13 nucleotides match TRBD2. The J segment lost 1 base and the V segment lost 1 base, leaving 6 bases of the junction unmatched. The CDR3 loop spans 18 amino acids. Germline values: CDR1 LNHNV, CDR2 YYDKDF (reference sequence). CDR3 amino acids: CATSRGWTSGGLQETQYF. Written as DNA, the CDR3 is TGTGCCACCAGCAGAGGTTGGACTAGCGGGGGCCTCCAAGAGACCCAGTACTTC.

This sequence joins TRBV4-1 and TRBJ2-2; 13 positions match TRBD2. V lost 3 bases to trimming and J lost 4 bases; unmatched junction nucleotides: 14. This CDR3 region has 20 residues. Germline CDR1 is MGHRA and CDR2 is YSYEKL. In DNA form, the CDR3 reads TGCGCCAGCAGCCACTACCCCGGACTAGCGGGGGCGCTCGGCACCGGGGAGCTGTTTTTT. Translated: CASSHYPGLAGALGTGELFF.

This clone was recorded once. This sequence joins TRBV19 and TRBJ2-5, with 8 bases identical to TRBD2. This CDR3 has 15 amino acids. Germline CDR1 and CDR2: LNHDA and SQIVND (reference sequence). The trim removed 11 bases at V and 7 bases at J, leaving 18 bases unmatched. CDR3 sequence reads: CASQREGPAGGTQYF. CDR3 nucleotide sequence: TGTGCCTCCCAACGGGAGGGGCCGGCCGGGGGGACCCAGTACTTC.

The CDR3 loop reads CALRREGANVLTF. In DNA form, the CDR3 reads TGTGCCCTGAGACGGGAGGGGGCCAACGTCCTGACTTTC. The V call is TRBV30, the J call TRBJ2-6; possible D gene TRBD2, 6 bases. The germline CDR1 and CDR2 sequences are GTSNPN and SVGIG (reference sequence). The CDR3 totals 13 residues. The V end was cut by 8 bases, the J end by 4 bases, with 12 bases between.

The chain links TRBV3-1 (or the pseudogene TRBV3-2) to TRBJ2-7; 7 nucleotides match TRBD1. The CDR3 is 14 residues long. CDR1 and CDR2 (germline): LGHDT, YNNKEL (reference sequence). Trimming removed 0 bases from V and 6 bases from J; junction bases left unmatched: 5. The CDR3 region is CASSQDPGQTEQYF. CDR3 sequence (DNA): TGTGCCAGCAGCCAAGATCCGGGACAGACCGAGCAGTACTTC.

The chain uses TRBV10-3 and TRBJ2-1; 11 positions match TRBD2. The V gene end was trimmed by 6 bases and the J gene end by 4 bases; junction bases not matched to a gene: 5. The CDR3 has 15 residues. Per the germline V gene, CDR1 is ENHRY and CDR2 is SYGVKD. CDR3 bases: TGTGCCATCAGGACGCTAGCGGGGGGATACAATGAGCAGTTCTTC. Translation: CAIRTLAGGYNEQFF.

CDR3 loop: CASRTSGAYQETQYF. CDR3 in DNA: TGTGCCAGCAGGACTAGCGGGGCGTACCAAGAGACCCAGTACTTC. V gene TRBV2 combines with J gene TRBJ2-5, with 11 nucleotides matching TRBD2. J lost 0 bases, V lost 6 bases, and 3 bases had no gene match. The CDR3 contains 15 residues. Germline V CDR1 and CDR2: SNHLY, FYNNEI.

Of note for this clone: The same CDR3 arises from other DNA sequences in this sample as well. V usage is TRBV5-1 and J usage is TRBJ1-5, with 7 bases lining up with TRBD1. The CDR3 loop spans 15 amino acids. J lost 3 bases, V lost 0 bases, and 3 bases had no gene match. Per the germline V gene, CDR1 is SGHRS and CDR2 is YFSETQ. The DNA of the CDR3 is TGCGCCAGCAGCTTGGGGGGACAGAACAATCAGCCCCAGCATTTT. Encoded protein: CASSLGGQNNQPQHF.

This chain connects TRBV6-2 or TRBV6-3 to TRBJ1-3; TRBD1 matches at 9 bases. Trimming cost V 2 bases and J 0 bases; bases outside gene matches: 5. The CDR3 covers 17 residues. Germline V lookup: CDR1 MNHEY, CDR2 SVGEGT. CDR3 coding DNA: TGTGCCAGCAGTTACCCACGGACAGGGGTCTCTGGAAACACCATATATTTT. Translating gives CASSYPRTGVSGNTIYF.

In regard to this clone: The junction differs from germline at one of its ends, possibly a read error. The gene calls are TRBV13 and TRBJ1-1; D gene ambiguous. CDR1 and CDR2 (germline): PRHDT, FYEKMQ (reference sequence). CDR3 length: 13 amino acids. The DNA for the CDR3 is TGTGCCAGCAGCGTAGGCTTGAGCACTGAAGCTTTCTTT. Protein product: CASSVGLSTEAFF.

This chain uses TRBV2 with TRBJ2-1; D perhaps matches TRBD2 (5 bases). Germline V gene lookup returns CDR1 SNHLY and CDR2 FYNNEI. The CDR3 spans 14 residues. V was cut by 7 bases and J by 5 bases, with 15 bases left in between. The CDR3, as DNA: TGTGCCAGCATGGCCGGGGAATACGACAATGAGCAGTTCTTC. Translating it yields CASMAGEYDNEQFF.

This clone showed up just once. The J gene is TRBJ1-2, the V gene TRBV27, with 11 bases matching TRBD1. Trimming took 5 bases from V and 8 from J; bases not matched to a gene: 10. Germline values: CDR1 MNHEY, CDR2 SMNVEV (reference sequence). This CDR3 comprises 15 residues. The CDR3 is CASSKGDRGFEGYTF. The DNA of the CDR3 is TGTGCCAGCAGTAAAGGGGACAGGGGGTTCGAGGGCTACACCTTC.